This T cell receptor (beta chain) was captured by sequencing in a study of T cell clones after liver transplantation. The overall study: Post-transplant blood was tracked for graft-donor-reactive T cell clones identified in a pre-transplant mixed lymphocyte reaction. Pre-transplant mixed lymphocyte reactions yielded third-party-reactive TCRbeta sequences as comparators for graft-donor-reactive sequences. Whole-study findings and limits: Graft donor-reactive T cells may have migrated into the graft rather than being deleted.

The CDR3 extends over 15 amino acids. V lost 2 bases and J lost 4; bases outside the gene matches: 5. Germline values: CDR1 SGHVS, CDR2 FQNEAQ. Some clones are missing from TCRdb's copy, which holds only in-frame ones; the method was immunoSEQ multiplex PCR. The profile shows 40,000 to 55,000 clones, approximately 71% of them singletons. As regards this clone: The target antigen is unknown.

The gene calls are TRBV7-8 and TRBJ1-2; 9 bases map to TRBD1. Specimen: CD4+ T cells from blood, collected approximately 54 months after liver transplant. The clonotype was recovered from a human patient who received a liver transplant. The graft donor may account for some of the T cells. The CDR3 region has the DNA TGTGCCAGCAGCTTACGGACAGGGGTGGGCTATGGCTACACCTTC. Translating it yields CASSLRTGVGYGYTF.